The 8 T cell receptor beta chains given below trace back to one sample, sequenced in a study of T-cell memory formation after mild COVID-19. Each CDR3 protein gets one entry after TCRdb re-called the 5' RACE reads with MiXCR. The table lists some 130,000 distinct CDR3 sequences, approximately 26% of them singletons. Sequencing was done on a sample of PBMCs or a T cell subset sorted from them (not recorded which). Receptors were obtained from an adult woman who had mild COVID-19 (a few samples of this study predate the infection). Cell type and time point are not known.

This clonotype came up a few times. The gene calls are TRBV9 and TRBJ2-3; TRBD1 matches at 10 bases. This CDR3 is built from 15 residues. Germline CDR1 and CDR2: SGDLS and YYNGEE. V dropped 4 bases and J dropped 4; count of bases not matched to a gene: 6. CDR3: CASSPGDRGADTQYF. The CDR3 nucleotides are TGTGCCAGCAGCCCCGGGGACAGGGGTGCAGATACGCAGTATTTT.

This clonotype has more than one count but fewer than ten. This chain links TRBV7-9 with TRBJ1-1; D remains ambiguous. This CDR3 has 15 amino acids. Trimming left V 5 bases short and J 5 bases short, with 18 bases between. Germline V gene sequence: CDR1 SEHNR, CDR2 FQNEAQ (reference sequence). The CDR3: CASSPIGVFVTEAFF. For the CDR3, the DNA is TGTGCCAGCAGCCCGATAGGAGTTTTCGTAACTGAAGCTTTCTTT.

The J gene is TRBJ2-7, the V gene TRBV20-1; 7 bases fit TRBD1. After removal of 5 bases from V and 7 bases from J, the junction contained 11 bases not matched to a gene. There are 13 residues in the CDR3. The germline V gene has CDR1 DFQATT and CDR2 SNEGSKA (reference sequence). The CDR3 here is CSASDRESREQYF. The CDR3 nucleotides read TGCAGTGCTTCCGACAGGGAATCGCGAGAGCAGTACTTC.

The chain employs TRBV25-1 and TRBJ1-2; TRBD1 is a possible D gene (6 bases). The germline V and J ends were trimmed by 8 bases and 0 bases, with 16 bases remaining between them. CDR1 MGHDK and CDR2 SYGVNS come from the germline V gene. The CDR3 extends over 15 amino acids. The CDR3 DNA sequence: TGTGCCAGCCACGGACAGTGGGGAACTAACTATGGCTACACCTTC. Protein product: CASHGQWGTNYGYTF.

V usage is TRBV7-8 and J usage is TRBJ2-3, with TRBD2 identical over 11 bases. V was clipped by 5 bases and J by 4 bases; unmatched bases: 5. This CDR3 has 15 residues. Per the germline V gene, CDR1 is SGHVS and CDR2 is FQNEAQ. CDR3 nucleotide sequence: TGTGCCAGCAGCATTATAGCGGGGGGGGCAGATACGCAGTATTTT. It codes for CASSIIAGGADTQYF.

The chain employs TRBV6-4 and TRBJ2-1; D possibly corresponds to TRBD1 (6 bases). The CDR3 has 13 residues. Looked up from germline, CDR1 is MRHNA and CDR2 is SNTAGT. The V gene lost 5 bases and the J gene lost 8 bases, with 13 bases spanning the gap. The CDR3 loop is CASSQAWGHEQFF. Here the CDR3 DNA reads TGTGCCAGCAGTCAAGCGTGGGGGCATGAGCAGTTCTTC.

The V call is TRBV12-3 or TRBV12-4, the J call TRBJ1-2; weak D call: TRBD1 (5 bases). V was cut by 10 bases and J by 6 bases, with 30 bases left in between. The CDR3 is made up of 17 amino acids. CDR3 amino acids: CATDQEDSFRGPNGYTF. The DNA for the CDR3 is TGTGCCACCGACCAGGAGGACTCTTTTAGGGGTCCGAATGGCTACACCTTC.

The V call is TRBV4-3, the J call TRBJ2-7, with unresolved D. Germline CDR1 and CDR2: LGHNA and YSLEER. The CDR3 is 18 amino acids. Trimming cost V 0 bases and J 3 bases, with 21 bases left between them. The CDR3 DNA reads as TGCGCCAGCAGCCAAGATTACCCACCCGATTATGCGGTCTACGAGCAGTACTTC. Translated: CASSQDYPPDYAVYEQYF.